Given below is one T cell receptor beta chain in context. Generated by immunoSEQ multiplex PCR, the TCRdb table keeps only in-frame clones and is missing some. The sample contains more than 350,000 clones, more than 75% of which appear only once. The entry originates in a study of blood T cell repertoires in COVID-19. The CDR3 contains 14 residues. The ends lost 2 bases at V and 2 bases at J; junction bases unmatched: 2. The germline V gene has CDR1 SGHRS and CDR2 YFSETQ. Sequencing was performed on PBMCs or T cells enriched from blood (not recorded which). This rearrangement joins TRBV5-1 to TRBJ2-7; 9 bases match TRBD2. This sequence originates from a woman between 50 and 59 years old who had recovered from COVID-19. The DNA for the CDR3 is TGCGCCAGCAGCTTCGGCGGGGGGGCCTACGAGCAGTACTTC. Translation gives CASSFGGGAYEQYF.